This T cell receptor beta chain was identified in a study of long-term antiretroviral therapy in people with HIV. Trimming removed 3 bases from V and 8 bases from J; junction bases left unmatched: 4. CDR1 SEHNR and CDR2 FQNEAQ come from the germline V gene (reference sequence). This CDR3 is 14 amino acids long. Version v3.0 of the immunoSEQ assay was performed at survey level. The data were produced by immunoSEQ multiplex PCR, yet TCRdb's version contains in-frame clones alone and is incomplete. The table has about 20,000 clones, 75% to 90% seen once. The source is a woman between 35 and 50 years old with HIV. Sequencing was performed on unsorted PBMCs, taken 1.2 years after starting antiretroviral therapy. The chain recombines TRBV7-9 with TRBJ2-1, with TRBD2 matching 10 bases. CDR3 sequence (DNA): TGTGCCAGCAGCTTTTCTAGCGGGAGCGATGAGCAGTTCTTC. Residues: CASSFSSGSDEQFF.